The 15 T cell receptor beta chains listed next were all sequenced from one sample in a study of T cell responses to AZD1222 COVID-19 vaccine. Sequencing used immunoSEQ multiplex PCR; TCRdb keeps in-frame clones, though not all of them. The sample consists of 130,000 or so clones, roughly 93% of them appearing once. The starting material was peripheral blood, obtained on day 0 of AZD1222 vaccination. The receptors stem from an adult in good health.

The V and J genes are TRBV6-5 and TRBJ2-7; 9 nucleotides align to TRBD1. V shed 4 bases, J shed 2 bases, and the junction held 6 bases outside the gene matches. The length of the CDR3 is 15 residues. CDR1 is MNHEY and CDR2 is SVGAGI in the germline V gene. CDR3 residues: CASSLTGTGTYEQYF. CDR3 bases: TGTGCCAGCAGTTTGACCGGGACAGGGACCTACGAGCAGTACTTC.

The chain joins TRBV27 to TRBJ1-2, with 8 positions matching TRBD1. The CDR3 sequence is 15 residues long. V trimming: 6 bases; J trimming: 3 bases; junction bases outside the gene matches: 9. Germline values: CDR1 MNHEY, CDR2 SMNVEV (reference sequence). CDR3 protein: CASRQGVQFHYGYTF. The CDR3 DNA is TGTGCCAGCAGACAGGGGGTCCAATTCCACTATGGCTACACCTTC.

The V and J genes are TRBV29-1 and TRBJ1-3; unclear D gene. Germline V gene sequence: CDR1 SQVTM, CDR2 ANQGSEA. Trimming left V 3 bases short and J 4 bases short, with 4 bases between. The CDR3 is made up of 11 amino acids. This CDR3 reads CSVERGNTIYF. As DNA, the CDR3 is TGCAGCGTTGAGAGGGGAAACACCATATATTTT.

The chain recombines TRBV30 with TRBJ2-1; possibly TRBD1 or TRBD2 for D (5 bases each). Germline V CDR1 and CDR2: GTSNPN, SVGIG (reference sequence). The CDR3 totals 13 residues. Trimming left V 0 bases short and J 9 bases short, with 12 bases between. CDR3 in amino acids: CAWSVQSGTEQFF. In DNA form, the CDR3 reads TGTGCCTGGAGTGTACAGTCCGGGACTGAGCAGTTCTTC.

V and J are TRBV6-4 and TRBJ1-6; D is undetermined. The CDR3 totals 14 residues. The germline V gene has CDR1 MRHNA and CDR2 SNTAGT. V lost 2 bases and J 5 bases, leaving 7 bases between the germline ends. CDR3 in DNA: TGTGCCAGCAGTGACCGACCAAATAATTCACCCCTCCACTTT. Its protein is CASSDRPNNSPLHF.

In this sample, this clone turned up once. The chain couples TRBV5-1 to TRBJ1-5; the D gene is possibly TRBD1 (5 bases). The CDR3 has 14 amino acids. V lost 0 bases and J lost 2, with 6 bases in between. Per the germline V gene, CDR1 is SGHRS and CDR2 is YFSETQ. DNA for the CDR3: TGCGCCAGCAGCTTGGTAGGGGGCAATCAGCCCCAGCATTTT. Its protein product is CASSLVGGNQPQHF.

The genes are TRBV2 and TRBJ2-1, with D unresolved. This CDR3 spans 13 amino acids. Germline values: CDR1 SNHLY, CDR2 FYNNEI. Trimming left V 5 bases short and J 5 bases short, with 10 bases between. The CDR3 sequence: CASSPVADNEQFF. Written as DNA, the CDR3 is TGTGCCAGCAGTCCGGTCGCTGACAATGAGCAGTTCTTC.

This chain joins TRBV6-5 and TRBJ1-1; a possible D gene is TRBD1 (5 bases). V lost 5 bases and J 0 bases, leaving 13 bases between the germline ends. Per germline, CDR1 MNHEY and CDR2 SVGAGI. This CDR3 has 15 residues. This CDR3 reads CASSPDTGLNTEAFF. The CDR3 DNA follows: TGTGCCAGCAGTCCCGATACAGGCCTGAACACTGAAGCTTTCTTT.

The J gene is TRBJ1-2, the V gene TRBV5-1, with D hard to call. V dropped 2 bases and J dropped 4 bases, with 9 bases sitting between them. This CDR3 is built from 13 residues. CDR1 and CDR2 (germline): SGHRS, YFSETQ. The CDR3 loop is CASSLASIYGYTF. The CDR3 region has the DNA TGCGCCAGCAGCTTAGCTAGCATCTATGGCTACACCTTC.

This rearrangement joins TRBV5-1 to TRBJ2-3, with 7 bases aligning to TRBD1. Germline lookup yields CDR1 SGHRS and CDR2 YFSETQ. V was pared by 4 bases and J by 2 bases, with 7 bases of the junction left unmatched. CDR3 length: 15 residues. The CDR3 reads CASSLETGTTDTQYF. The CDR3 DNA is TGCGCCAGCAGCCTGGAGACAGGGACCACAGATACGCAGTATTTT.

The chain combines TRBV29-1 with TRBJ2-1, with 7 bases aligning to TRBD2. The CDR3 spans 16 residues. Trimming cost V 5 bases and J 3 bases; bases outside gene matches: 13. The germline CDR1 and CDR2 sequences are SQVTM and ANQGSEA. CDR3 in DNA: TGCAGCGTTACTCCTCTTGGGCTAGCGGACTACAATGAGCAGTTCTTC. Protein product: CSVTPLGLADYNEQFF.

The chain is built from TRBV11-3 and TRBJ2-3; D may correspond to TRBD1 or TRBD2 (6 bases each). The CDR3 is 15 amino acids. V shed 4 bases and J shed 1 base, with 12 bases lying between them. The germline CDR1 and CDR2 sequences are SGHNT and YENEEA. The CDR3 protein is CASSSGGGRTDTQYF. The CDR3 DNA is TGTGCCAGCAGCTCCGGAGGGGGTCGCACAGATACGCAGTATTTT.

J is TRBJ1-4 and V is TRBV28; 7 nucleotides agree with TRBD1. CDR1 and CDR2 (germline): MDHEN, SYDVKM. This CDR3 is 15 amino acids long. The V gene end was trimmed by 7 bases and the J gene end by 4 bases; junction bases not matched to a gene: 9. The CDR3 sequence is CASTGRGHLNEKLFF. The DNA of the CDR3 is TGTGCCAGCACCGGAAGGGGGCATCTTAATGAAAAACTGTTTTTT.

J is TRBJ2-1 and V is TRBV12-3 or TRBV12-4; D is tentatively TRBD1 or TRBD2 (5 bases each). CDR3 length equals 12 residues. Trimming stripped 5 bases from V and 11 bases from J, with 13 bases between. CDR3 nucleotide sequence: TGTGCCAGCAGTGACAATAGGGGACAGCAGTTCTTC. This codes for CASSDNRGQQFF.

The rearrangement uses TRBV7-3 and TRBJ2-3; D not resolved. There are 16 residues in the CDR3. The germline V and J ends were trimmed by 5 bases and 3 bases, with 18 bases remaining between them. CDR1 is SGHTA, CDR2 FQGTGA, per germline. The CDR3 is CASSLIPLSGTDTQYF. CDR3 coding DNA: TGTGCCAGCAGCCTCATCCCCCTCTCCGGGACAGATACGCAGTATTTT.